Listed here are 32 T cell receptor beta chains from one sample, sequenced in a study of T cell changes during pregnancy in multiple sclerosis. Method: immunoSEQ multiplex PCR; TCRdb's copy keeps in-frame clones and lacks some. The data hold 25,000 to 35,000 clones, with about 90% observed a single time. Material: peripheral blood, obtained in the first trimester of pregnancy. These receptors were obtained from a female donor in good health, enrolled as a control in a pregnancy study.

The chain combines TRBV30 with TRBJ2-3; D might be TRBD2 (5 bases). V was cut by 0 bases and J by 5 bases, with 12 bases left in between. The CDR3 is made up of 14 amino acids. Germline CDR1 reads GTSNPN; CDR2 reads SVGIG (reference sequence). The CDR3 DNA reads TGTGCCTGGAGTGTACTAGGGCGAATAGATACGCAGTATTTT. This translates into CAWSVLGRIDTQYF. The entire variable domain, with the rest obtained from reference TRBV30 and TRBJ2-3, is as follows: SQTIHQWPATLVQPVGSPLSLECTVEGTSNPNLYWYRQAAGRGLQLLFYSVGIGQISSEVPQNLSASRPQDRQFILSSKKLLLSDSGFYLCAWSVLGRIDTQYFGPGTRLTVL.

This chain joins TRBV28 and TRBJ2-1; D might be TRBD2 (8 bases). This CDR3 comprises 16 residues. Germline V gene lookup returns CDR1 MDHEN and CDR2 SYDVKM. Trimming pared 6 bases from V and 5 bases from J, leaving 20 bases between. CDR3 DNA: TGTGCCAGCAGCCAGGGGGGTAGCGGGACGGACAATGAGCAGTTCTTC. Protein: CASSQGGSGTDNEQFF.

The chain uses TRBV19 and TRBJ2-1, with 11 bases identical to TRBD2. The V and J ends lost 0 bases and 0 bases, in that order; junction bases with no gene match: 13. This CDR3 comprises 21 residues. Germline CDR1 reads LNHDA; CDR2 reads SQIVND (reference sequence). CDR3 residues: CASSIDLELAGGSPSYNEQFF. CDR3 sequence (DNA): TGTGCCAGTAGTATAGATCTCGAGCTAGCGGGAGGATCGCCCTCCTACAATGAGCAGTTCTTC.

The chain employs TRBV27 and TRBJ2-1, with TRBD2 matching 11 bases. V lost 3 bases, J lost 5 bases, and 3 bases stayed unmatched. Germline V lookup: CDR1 MNHEY, CDR2 SMNVEV (reference sequence). The CDR3 extends over 15 amino acids. The CDR3 loop is CASSFGTSGDNEQFF. In DNA form, the CDR3 reads TGTGCCAGCAGTTTCGGGACTAGCGGAGACAATGAGCAGTTCTTC.

This chain joins TRBV5-5 and TRBJ1-4; possible D gene TRBD1, 6 bases. CDR1 and CDR2 from the germline V gene are SGHKS and YYEKEE (reference sequence). Trimming took 3 bases from V and 8 from J, leaving 17 bases between them. This CDR3 is 15 amino acids long. The CDR3 here is CASSSGGLFGEKLFF. CDR3 DNA sequence: TGTGCCAGCAGCTCGGGGGGCCTCTTTGGAGAAAAACTGTTTTTT. Drawing the rest from reference TRBV5-5 and TRBJ1-4, the complete variable domain is DAGVTQSPTHLIKTRGQQVTLRCSPISGHKSVSWYQQVLGQGPQFIFQYYEKEERGRGNFPDRFSARQFPNYSSELNVNALLLGDSALYLCASSSGGLFGEKLFFGSGTQLSVL.

The chain employs TRBV7-2 and TRBJ1-5; D not certain. The germline V gene encodes CDR1 SGHTA and CDR2 FQGNSA. This CDR3 is built from 14 residues. V lost 1 base, J lost 4 bases, and 8 bases lay in between. For the CDR3, the DNA is TGTGCCAGCAGCTTAGGACACCCAAATCAGCCCCAGCATTTT. Translation gives CASSLGHPNQPQHF.

The chain uses TRBV7-2 and TRBJ2-1; 9 bases fit TRBD1. The germline V gene has CDR1 SGHTA and CDR2 FQGNSA. The CDR3 contains 15 residues. Trimming removed 3 bases from V and 7 bases from J; junction bases left unmatched: 7. CDR3 in amino acids: CASSLGQGSVNEQFF. CDR3 in DNA: TGTGCCAGCAGCTTGGGACAGGGTTCAGTTAATGAGCAGTTCTTC. The full variable domain, in which reference TRBV7-2 and TRBJ2-1 provide the parts outside the CDR3, is GAGVSQSPSNKVTEKGKDVELRCDPISGHTALYWYRQSLGQGLEFLIYFQGNSAPDKSGLPSDRFSAERTGGSVSTLTIQRTQQEDSAVYLCASSLGQGSVNEQFFGPGTRLTVL.

This clone was seen more than once but under ten times. The CDR3 DNA is TGCGCCAGCAGCCAACAAGCCGGGGGGGCCAATCCAGATACGCAGTATTTT. It yields the protein CASSQQAGGANPDTQYF. The gene calls are TRBV4-3 and TRBJ2-3; 8 bases map to TRBD2. V dropped 2 bases and J dropped 4; count of bases not matched to a gene: 11. Germline CDR1 LGHNA, CDR2 YSLEER. The CDR3 is 17 amino acids.

V usage is TRBV30 and J usage is TRBJ1-2; 9 bases line up with TRBD1. The germline gives CDR1 GTSNPN, CDR2 SVGIG (reference sequence). The V segment lost 2 bases and the J segment 1 base; nucleotides outside the gene matches: 5. There are 15 residues in the CDR3. The CDR3 region is CAWSTGQGFNYGYTF. CDR3 nucleotides: TGTGCCTGGAGTACGGGACAGGGATTTAACTATGGCTACACCTTC.

The chain employs TRBV11-3 and TRBJ2-5; D gene uncertain. CDR3 length equals 14 residues. Germline V gene sequence: CDR1 SGHNT, CDR2 YENEEA. Trimming pared 1 base from V and 2 bases from J, leaving 8 bases between. CDR3 nucleotide sequence: TGTGCCAGCAGCTTAGGGCCAGTTCAAGAGACCCAGTACTTC. It encodes CASSLGPVQETQYF.

The chain uses TRBV27 and TRBJ1-1, with 8 bases lining up with TRBD1. There are 14 residues in the CDR3. Germline V gene lookup returns CDR1 MNHEY and CDR2 SMNVEV (reference sequence). The trim removed 8 bases at V and 1 base at J, leaving 6 bases unmatched. For the CDR3, the DNA is TGTGCCAGCTCACCCGGACAGGGGAACACTGAAGCTTTCTTT. This sequence encodes CASSPGQGNTEAFF.

The rearrangement joins TRBV4-3 to TRBJ2-1, with TRBD2 matching over 7 bases. Germline values: CDR1 LGHNA, CDR2 YSLEER. Trimming cost V 3 bases and J 6 bases; bases outside gene matches: 11. This CDR3 has 16 amino acids. For the CDR3, the DNA is TGCGCCAGCAGCCACCTAGGGCAGGGAGGGTTCAATGAGCAGTTCTTC. This sequence encodes CASSHLGQGGFNEQFF.

CDR3 coding DNA: TGTGCCAGCAGTTGGGGACAGGCCAACTCCTACGAGCAGTACTTC. It translates to CASSWGQANSYEQYF. V is TRBV27 and J is TRBJ2-7; the match to TRBD1 covers 8 bases. The CDR3 covers 15 residues. V lost 4 bases, J lost 0 bases, and 5 bases stayed unmatched. CDR1 MNHEY and CDR2 SMNVEV come from the germline V gene (reference sequence).

This clone has only one observation. The chain is built from TRBV6-1 and TRBJ2-1; 12 nucleotides match TRBD2. V gave up 6 bases and J gave up 4 bases; unmatched junction bases: 4. This CDR3 has 15 amino acids. Germline V gene sequence: CDR1 MNHNS, CDR2 SASEGT. The DNA of the CDR3 is TGTGCCAGCAGACTCCTAGCGGGAGGGTACAATGAGCAGTTCTTC. Residues: CASRLLAGGYNEQFF.

The chain combines TRBV7-2 with TRBJ1-2, with D perhaps TRBD1 (5 bases). V shed 5 bases and J shed 4 bases, with 8 bases lying between them. CDR3 length: 12 residues. CDR1 is SGHTA and CDR2 is FQGNSA in the germline V gene. CDR3 residues: CASSRQSYGYTF. CDR3 in DNA: TGTGCCAGCAGCCGACAGAGCTATGGCTACACCTTC.

This clone has just one count. The V gene is TRBV25-1, the J gene TRBJ1-5, with TRBD1 matching over 9 bases. The CDR3 contains 16 residues. Unmatched junction bases numbered 10, after V lost 6 bases and J lost 4 bases. Germline CDR1 reads MGHDK; CDR2 reads SYGVNS. The DNA of the CDR3 is TGTGCCAGCAGCTCCGTTGGAGGGACAGGGAATCAGCCCCAGCATTTT. As protein: CASSSVGGTGNQPQHF.

The V call is TRBV5-4, the J call TRBJ2-7; 7 bases align to TRBD1. The V segment lost 5 bases and the J segment 4 bases; nucleotides outside the gene matches: 6. This CDR3 comprises 13 residues. Germline CDR1 SGHNT, CDR2 YYREEE (reference sequence). CDR3 sequence (DNA): TGTGCCAGCAGTGACAGGGTAAGGTACGAGCAGTACTTC. This gives the protein CASSDRVRYEQYF.

The chain uses TRBV19 and TRBJ1-4; D remains ambiguous. The ends were cut back, 2 bases at V and 8 bases at J, with 12 bases in the middle. This CDR3 region has 14 residues. Germline CDR1 is LNHDA and CDR2 is SQIVND (reference sequence). The CDR3 region has the DNA TGTGCCAGTAGTATAAGTCCGGCGCGGGAAAAACTGTTTTTT. This encodes CASSISPAREKLFF.

J is TRBJ2-6 and V is TRBV6-1; TRBD1 is a possible D gene (5 bases). V was pared by 6 bases and J by 0 bases, with 9 bases between. The CDR3 contains 15 residues. Germline V CDR1 and CDR2: MNHNS, SASEGT. CDR3 loop: CASRKDSSGANVLTF. Written as DNA, the CDR3 is TGTGCCAGCAGGAAAGACAGCTCTGGGGCCAACGTCCTGACTTTC.

This chain connects TRBV5-1 to TRBJ2-5; 8 positions agree with TRBD2. Unmatched junction bases numbered 8, after V lost 2 bases and J lost 5 bases. The CDR3 runs to 15 residues. Looked up from germline, CDR1 is SGHRS and CDR2 is YFSETQ. The CDR3 loop is CASSLSGSSGETQYF. Written as DNA, the CDR3 is TGCGCCAGCAGCTTAAGCGGGAGTTCTGGGGAGACCCAGTACTTC.

The chain uses TRBV27 and TRBJ1-1; 7 positions agree with TRBD1. J lost 8 bases, V lost 0 bases, and 9 bases had no gene match. CDR1 is MNHEY and CDR2 is SMNVEV in the germline V gene (reference sequence). This CDR3 has 15 residues. CDR3 bases: TGTGCCAGCAGTTTATCTAACAGGGGACCGGGCGAAGCTTTCTTT. Protein: CASSLSNRGPGEAFF.

This clone turned up a few times. This chain joins TRBV7-2 and TRBJ2-7; the D gene is possibly TRBD2 (5 bases). V lost 4 bases to trimming and J lost 4 bases, with 11 bases between them. The CDR3 spans 13 residues. Germline lookup yields CDR1 SGHTA and CDR2 FQGNSA. The CDR3 loop reads CASSYGLTYEQYF. Here the CDR3 DNA reads TGTGCCAGCAGCTACGGACTTACTTACGAGCAGTACTTC.

The chain joins TRBV2 to TRBJ1-4; D uncertain. V was trimmed by 1 base and J by 7 bases, leaving 4 bases between them. Germline V lookup: CDR1 SNHLY, CDR2 FYNNEI. The CDR3 is 12 residues long. CDR3: CASSEDGEKLFF. The CDR3 region has the DNA TGTGCCAGCAGTGAAGACGGTGAAAAACTGTTTTTT. Based on the CDR3 plus reference TRBV2 and TRBJ1-4, the full variable domain is EPEVTQTPSHQVTQMGQEVILRCVPISNHLYFYWYRQILGQKVEFLVSFYNNEISEKSEIFDDQFSVERPDGSNFTLKIRSTKLEDSAMYFCASSEDGEKLFFGSGTQLSVL.

This chain connects TRBV6-1 to TRBJ2-7; maybe TRBD2 (6 bases). The CDR3 covers 14 residues. V dropped 6 bases and J dropped 3 bases, with 15 bases sitting between them. Germline values: CDR1 MNHNS, CDR2 SASEGT. As DNA, the CDR3 is TGTGCCAGCAGAAGACTAGTGCTAAACTACGAGCAGTACTTC. Amino acids: CASRRLVLNYEQYF.

The chain combines TRBV18 with TRBJ1-1; D is uncertain. CDR3 size: 14 residues. Trimming shortened V by 7 bases and J by 3 bases, and 15 bases separated the two germline ends. The germline V gene has CDR1 KGHSH and CDR2 LQKENI. The CDR3, as DNA: TGTGCCAGCTATAGATTAGCGGGAGACACTGAAGCTTTCTTT. It is translated as CASYRLAGDTEAFF.

This sequence joins TRBV5-4 and TRBJ2-1; a possible D gene is TRBD2 (6 bases). The CDR3 covers 15 residues. V was pared by 5 bases and J by 4 bases, with 16 bases between. From germline, CDR1 is SGHNT and CDR2 YYREEE (reference sequence). The CDR3 spells CASSPAAGLYNEQFF. CDR3 bases: TGTGCCAGCAGTCCCGCAGCGGGTTTATACAATGAGCAGTTCTTC.

J is TRBJ2-7 and V is TRBV30, with 7 bases aligning to TRBD1. Germline values: CDR1 GTSNPN, CDR2 SVGIG (reference sequence). Unmatched junction bases numbered 9, after V lost 5 bases and J lost 8 bases. The CDR3 has 12 residues. In DNA form, the CDR3 reads TGTGCCTGGGGGGGACAGTTCTTACAGCAGTACTTC. Translation: CAWGGQFLQQYF.

The rearrangement uses TRBV7-9 and TRBJ2-5, with 12 positions matching TRBD1. The CDR3 extends over 14 amino acids. With V trimmed by 5 bases and J by 5 bases, 3 bases remained unmatched. Germline V CDR1 and CDR2: SEHNR, FQNEAQ (reference sequence). The CDR3 here is CASSPGTGGETQYF. The CDR3, as DNA: TGTGCCAGCAGCCCTGGGACAGGGGGCGAGACCCAGTACTTC. The full variable domain, with the rest looked up from reference TRBV7-9 and TRBJ2-5, is DTGVSQNPRHKITKRGQNVTFRCDPISEHNRLYWYRQTLGQGPEFLTYFQNEAQLEKSRLLSDRFSAERPKGSFSTLEIQRTEQGDSAMYLCASSPGTGGETQYFGPGTRLLVL.

The gene calls are TRBV7-2 and TRBJ1-2; 8 bases line up with TRBD1. V lost 7 bases, J lost 8 bases, and 9 bases stayed unmatched. Per the germline V gene, CDR1 is SGHTA and CDR2 is FQGNSA. The CDR3 has 13 residues. In nucleotides, the CDR3 is TGTGCCAGCACCCTCCAGGGGGCCGACGGCTACACCTTC. As protein: CASTLQGADGYTF.

The chain joins TRBV19 to TRBJ2-3, with unresolved D. CDR3 length equals 20 residues. Between the trimmed V and J ends, which lost 1 base and 3 bases, there was a span of 26 bases. The germline gives CDR1 LNHDA, CDR2 SQIVND (reference sequence). CDR3 sequence: CASSIGYLGRRTGRTDTQYF. The CDR3, as DNA: TGTGCCAGTAGTATAGGTTATTTAGGAAGACGTACGGGTCGTACAGATACGCAGTATTTT.

This rearrangement joins TRBV27 to TRBJ2-2, with 11 bases matching TRBD1. Germline loops: CDR1 MNHEY, CDR2 SMNVEV (reference sequence). The CDR3 totals 18 residues. Trimming removed 2 bases from V and 2 bases from J; junction bases left unmatched: 7. The CDR3 region is CASSLIGQGARNTGELFF. The CDR3 bases are TGTGCCAGCAGTTTAATAGGACAGGGGGCACGAAACACCGGGGAGCTGTTTTTT.

V is TRBV15 and J is TRBJ1-2, with 9 nucleotides matching TRBD1. Trimming at V came to 0 bases and at J to 5 bases, leaving 1 base not matched to a gene. The CDR3 length is 14 residues. Germline CDR1 LNHNV, CDR2 YYDKDF (reference sequence). For the CDR3, the DNA is TGTGCCACCAGCAGAGAGGGACAGGGATATGGCTACACCTTC. Translated: CATSREGQGYGYTF.